The T cell receptor (beta chain) under discussion was sequenced for a study of T cell changes during pregnancy in multiple sclerosis. Libraries were prepared by immunoSEQ multiplex PCR; TCRdb keeps only in-frame clonotypes and omits some of them. The data hold over 60,000 clones, with approximately 92% observed a single time. The V and J ends lost 7 bases and 0 bases respectively, with 9 bases between them. This CDR3 spans 13 amino acids. CDR1 is SNHLY, CDR2 FYNNEI, per germline. The sample was peripheral blood, taken in the first trimester of pregnancy. The receptor's source is a female donor with multiple sclerosis, enrolled in a pregnancy study. The chain links TRBV2 to TRBJ1-1, with a weak D call TRBD1 (6 bases). CDR3 residues: CASIGQLNTEAFF. CDR3 bases: TGTGCCAGCATTGGACAGTTGAACACTGAAGCTTTCTTT. The full variable domain, completed using reference TRBV2 and TRBJ1-1, is EPEVTQTPSHQVTQMGQEVILRCVPISNHLYFYWYRQILGQKVEFLVSFYNNEISEKSEIFDDQFSVERPDGSNFTLKIRSTKLEDSAMYFCASIGQLNTEAFFGQGTRLTVV.